This TCR beta chain was recorded in a study of prognosis after radiotherapy for stage I lung cancer. The overall study: Delivery of radiotherapy was by SBRT in 3 to 5 fractions at a biologically effective dose of at least 100 Gy. General study findings and limits: Unique TCR clone counts were lower following stereotactic body radiation therapy (median 10,088 versus 6,861).

This clonotype occurred many times. Its specificity is not known. Genomic DNA was the source, and TCR beta CDR3 was amplified from it by two-round multiplex PCR. Amplification during the initial PCR round employed primers specific to each TRBV and TRBJ gene. Universal primers were used in the second PCR round. Via MiXCR, TCRdb re-called the multiplex PCR reads, giving one row per CDR3 protein. The sample lists around 30,000 distinct CDR3 sequences, approximately 29% seen once, with 25% to 30% in the top ten. The source material was PBMCs, sampled before or after stereotactic body radiation therapy (not recorded which). The clonotype comes from a donor at least 50 years old with non-small cell lung cancer.

In DNA, the CDR3 is TGTGCCAGCAGTTTAAGGGCGGGGCGCTCCTACAATGAGCAGTTCTTC. Translating gives CASSLRAGRSYNEQFF. This chain connects TRBV12-3 or TRBV12-4 to TRBJ2-1, with TRBD2 as a possible D gene (6 bases). The CDR3 covers 16 residues. Trimming took 2 bases from V and 0 from J, leaving 11 bases between them.